Each of the 7 T cell receptor beta chains below was sequenced from the same sample in a study of Graves' ophthalmopathy and Graves' hyperthyroidism. Amplified material comprised TCR beta CDR3 regions derived from RNA transcripts. Amplification began with first-round RT-PCR using HTBI primers, then second-round multiplex PCR was performed. One entry per CDR3 protein, called by TCRdb with MiXCR from the multiplex PCR reads. The sample gives a few hundred thousand distinct CDR3 sequences, 35% to 40% of which show up once; roughly 4% is in the top ten. Sequencing was carried out using peripheral blood or thyroid tissue (not recorded which). The origin of the receptors is an adult man with Graves' hyperthyroidism.

The chain combines TRBV7-8 with TRBJ2-3; D gene uncertain. Germline V gene data show CDR1 as SGHVS and CDR2 as FQNEAQ. This CDR3 has 14 amino acids. With 3 bases removed from V and 4 bases from J, the gap between germline ends came to 11 bases. Here the CDR3 reads CASSLEWKPDTQYF. In nucleotides, the CDR3 is TGTGCCAGCAGCTTGGAGTGGAAGCCAGATACGCAGTATTTT.

This clonotype was recorded a few times. The chain joins TRBV7-9 to TRBJ1-3; D is unclear. From germline, CDR1 is SEHNR and CDR2 FQNEAQ (reference sequence). The CDR3 sequence is 16 residues long. V dropped 0 bases and J dropped 4 bases, with 13 bases sitting between them. CDR3 DNA: TGTGCCAGCAGCTTAGCCCCGGGGTCCAGAGGAAACACCATATATTTT. It encodes CASSLAPGSRGNTIYF.

This rearrangement joins TRBV6-2 or TRBV6-3 to TRBJ1-5; 7 bases fit TRBD1. The CDR3 contains 15 residues. From germline, CDR1 is MNHEY and CDR2 SVGEGT. V was clipped by 7 bases and J by 0 bases; unmatched bases: 6. The CDR3 region is CASNGQEHSNQPQHF. CDR3 nucleotides: TGTGCCAGCAACGGACAGGAGCATAGCAATCAGCCCCAGCATTTT.

This chain uses TRBV19 with TRBJ1-5; 9 positions agree with TRBD1. Germline CDR1 and CDR2: LNHDA and SQIVND (reference sequence). The CDR3 covers 13 residues. The trim removed 8 bases at V and 6 bases at J, leaving 5 bases unmatched. The CDR3: CASATGGVQPQHF. The CDR3, as DNA: TGTGCCAGTGCGACAGGGGGAGTTCAGCCCCAGCATTTT.

A note on this clonotype: With a much larger clone just one base away, this may be a read error. This chain joins TRBV4-1 and TRBJ1-5; D gene uncertain. The CDR3 is 16 amino acids. Germline V lookup: CDR1 MGHRA, CDR2 YSYEKL. DNA of the CDR3: TGCGCCAGCGGCCAAGATGGAACTTTTGCCAATCAGCCCCAGCATTTT. It specifies CASGQDGTFANQPQHF.

This clonotype was recorded at least ten times. J is TRBJ2-5 and V is TRBV4-2; D is undetermined. Germline CDR1 and CDR2: LGHNA and YNFKEQ. V lost 1 base to trimming and J lost 4 bases, with 13 bases between them. This CDR3 contains 15 residues. CDR3 nucleotides: TGTGCCAGCAGCCAAGCCTCGGCAGGTCCAGAGACCCAGTACTTC. This translates into CASSQASAGPETQYF.

V and J are TRBV11-3 and TRBJ2-2, with D possibly TRBD2 on 7 matching bases. The CDR3 is 15 amino acids. Trimming pared 7 bases from V and 4 bases from J, leaving 16 bases between. Germline V gene lookup returns CDR1 SGHNT and CDR2 YENEEA. The CDR3 DNA sequence: TGTGCCAGCACCCGGGGGGCAGGGGTCACCGGGGAGCTGTTTTTT. Encoded protein: CASTRGAGVTGELFF.